Listed here is a single TCR beta chain. Its antigen is not known. This clone may be a read error of a much larger clone one base away. A primer matching the constant region was used to make TCR beta cDNA from 450 to 500 ng of total RNA. Generation of the TCR beta libraries relied on three nested multiplex PCR rounds using slightly modified ARM-PCR. Investigators reported that the first two PCR rounds, at around 11 cycles each, used TRBV1-TRBV30 forward primers with a C-beta reverse primer. TCRdb independently ran MiXCR on the multiplex PCR reads; one entry per CDR3 protein. The sample lists 100,000 to 150,000 distinct CDR3 sequences, 64% seen once, with approximately 8.9% in the top ten. The record originates from a study of tumor-infiltrating lymphocytes in primary liver carcinoma. Overall study context: The five patients, who were men and women, ranged in age from 30 to 69 years. Study-level results: When set against blood, tumors had a significantly higher top-250-clone fraction (p = 0.039).

The CDR3 runs 12 residues. Germline CDR1 and CDR2: SGHAT and FQNNGV. Bulk tissue was left unsorted, and RNA and DNA were co-extracted from roughly 20-30 mg of it. Every patient had chronic HBV infection and was treatment-naive. Without exception, tumor samples held over 90% viable tumor cells. Specimen: liver tumor tissue from sampling region 3. As for subset: tumor region T3, left-lateral pole. The source of this sequence is an older woman with primary liver carcinoma and hepatitis B virus infection. The gene calls are TRBV11-2 and TRBJ2-5; D not certain. DNA of the CDR3: TGTGTCAGCAGCCACTTCACAGAGACCCAGTACTTC. Amino acids: CVSSHFTETQYF.